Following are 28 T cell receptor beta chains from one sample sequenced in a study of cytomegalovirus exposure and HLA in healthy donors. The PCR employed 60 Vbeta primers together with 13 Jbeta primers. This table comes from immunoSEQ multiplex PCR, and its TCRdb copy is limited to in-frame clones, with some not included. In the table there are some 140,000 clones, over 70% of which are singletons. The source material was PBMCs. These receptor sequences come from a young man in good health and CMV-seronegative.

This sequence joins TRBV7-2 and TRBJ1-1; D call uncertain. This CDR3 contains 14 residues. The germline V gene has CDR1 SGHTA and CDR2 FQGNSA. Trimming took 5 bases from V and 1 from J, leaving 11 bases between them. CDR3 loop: CASSPPQANTEAFF. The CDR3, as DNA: TGTGCCAGCAGCCCCCCGCAGGCGAACACTGAAGCTTTCTTT.

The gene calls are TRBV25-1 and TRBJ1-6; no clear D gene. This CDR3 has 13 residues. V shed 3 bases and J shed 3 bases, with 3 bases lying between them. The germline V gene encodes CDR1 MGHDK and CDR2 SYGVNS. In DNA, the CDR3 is TGTGCCAGCAGTGATAACTATAATTCACCCCTCCACTTT. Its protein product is CASSDNYNSPLHF.

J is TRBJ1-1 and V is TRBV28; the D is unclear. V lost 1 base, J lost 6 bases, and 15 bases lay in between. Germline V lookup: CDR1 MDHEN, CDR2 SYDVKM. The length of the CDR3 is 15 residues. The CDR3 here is CASSLSARFFAEAFF. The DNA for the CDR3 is TGTGCCAGCAGTTTATCGGCCAGGTTTTTCGCTGAAGCTTTCTTT.

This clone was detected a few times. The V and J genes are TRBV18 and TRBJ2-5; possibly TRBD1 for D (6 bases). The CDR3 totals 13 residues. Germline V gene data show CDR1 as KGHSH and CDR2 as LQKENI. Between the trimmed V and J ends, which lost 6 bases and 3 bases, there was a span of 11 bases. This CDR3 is CASSRQVKETQYF. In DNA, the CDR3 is TGTGCCAGCTCGCGACAGGTGAAAGAGACCCAGTACTTC. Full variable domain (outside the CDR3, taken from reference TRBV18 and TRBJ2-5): NAGVMQNPRHLVRRRGQEARLRCSPMKGHSHVYWYRQLPEEGLKFMVYLQKENIIDESGMPKERFSAEFPKEGPSILRIQQVVRGDSAAYFCASSRQVKETQYFGPGTRLLVL.

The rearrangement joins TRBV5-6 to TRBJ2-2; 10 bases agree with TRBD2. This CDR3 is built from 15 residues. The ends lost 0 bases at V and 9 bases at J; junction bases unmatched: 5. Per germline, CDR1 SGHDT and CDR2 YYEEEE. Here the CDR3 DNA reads TGTGCCAGCAGCTTGGATAGCGGGGGGCTGTGGGAGCTGTTTTTT. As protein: CASSLDSGGLWELFF.

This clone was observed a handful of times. The CDR3 region has the DNA TGCGCCAGCAGAAGGGGGCCCAACACTGAAGCTTTCTTT. Its translation: CASRRGPNTEAFF. The V gene is TRBV5-1, the J gene TRBJ1-1; TRBD1 matches 7 bases. V was clipped by 5 bases and J by 2 bases; unmatched bases: 3. Germline V gene lookup returns CDR1 SGHRS and CDR2 YFSETQ. The CDR3 spans 13 residues.

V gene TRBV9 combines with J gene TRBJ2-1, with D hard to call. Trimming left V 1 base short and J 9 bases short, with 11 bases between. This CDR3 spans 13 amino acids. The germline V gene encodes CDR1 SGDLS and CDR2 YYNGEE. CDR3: CASSVRNYGEQFF. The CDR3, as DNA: TGTGCCAGCAGCGTAAGAAACTACGGTGAGCAGTTCTTC.

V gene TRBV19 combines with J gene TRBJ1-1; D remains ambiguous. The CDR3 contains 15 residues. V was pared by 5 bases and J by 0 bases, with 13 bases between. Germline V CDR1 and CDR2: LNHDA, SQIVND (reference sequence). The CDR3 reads CASSVNRGLNTEAFF. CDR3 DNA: TGTGCCAGTAGTGTTAATCGCGGATTGAACACTGAAGCTTTCTTT.

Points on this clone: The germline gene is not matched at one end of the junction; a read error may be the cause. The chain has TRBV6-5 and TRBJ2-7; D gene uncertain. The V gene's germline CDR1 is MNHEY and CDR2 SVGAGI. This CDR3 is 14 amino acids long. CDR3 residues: CASSYSGSSYEQCF. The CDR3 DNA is TGTGCCAGCAGTTACTCCGGGTCTTCCTACGAGCAGTGCTTC.

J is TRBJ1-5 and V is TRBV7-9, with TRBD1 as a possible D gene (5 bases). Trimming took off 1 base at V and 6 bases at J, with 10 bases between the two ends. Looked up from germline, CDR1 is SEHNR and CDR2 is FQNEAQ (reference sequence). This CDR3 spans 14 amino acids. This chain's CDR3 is CASSLGRDGQPQHF. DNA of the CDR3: TGTGCCAGCAGCTTAGGCAGGGATGGTCAGCCCCAGCATTTT.

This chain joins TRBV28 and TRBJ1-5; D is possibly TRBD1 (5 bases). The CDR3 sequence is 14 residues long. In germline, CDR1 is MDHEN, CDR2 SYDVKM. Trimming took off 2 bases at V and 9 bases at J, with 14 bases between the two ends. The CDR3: CASSLGAGQRPQHF. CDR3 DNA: TGTGCCAGCAGTTTAGGGGCAGGCCAACGGCCCCAGCATTTT.

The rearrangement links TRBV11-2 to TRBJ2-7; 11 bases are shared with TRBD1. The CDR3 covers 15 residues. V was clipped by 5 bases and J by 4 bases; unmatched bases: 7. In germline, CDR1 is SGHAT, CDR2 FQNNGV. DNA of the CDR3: TGTGCCAGCAGCCCTACGGGACAGGGGGTTTACGAGCAGTACTTC. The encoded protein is CASSPTGQGVYEQYF. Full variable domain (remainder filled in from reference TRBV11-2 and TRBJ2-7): EAGVAQSPRYKIIEKRQSVAFWCNPISGHATLYWYQQILGQGPKLLIQFQNNGVVDDSQLPKDRFSAERLKGVDSTLKIQPAKLEDSAVYLCASSPTGQGVYEQYFGPGTRLTVT.

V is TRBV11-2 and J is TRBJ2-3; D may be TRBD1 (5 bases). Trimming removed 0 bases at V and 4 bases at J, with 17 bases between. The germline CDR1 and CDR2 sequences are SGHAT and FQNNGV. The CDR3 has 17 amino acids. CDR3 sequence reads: CASSLDPWAGRADTQYF. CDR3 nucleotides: TGTGCCAGCAGCTTAGATCCATGGGCAGGGCGTGCAGATACGCAGTATTTT.

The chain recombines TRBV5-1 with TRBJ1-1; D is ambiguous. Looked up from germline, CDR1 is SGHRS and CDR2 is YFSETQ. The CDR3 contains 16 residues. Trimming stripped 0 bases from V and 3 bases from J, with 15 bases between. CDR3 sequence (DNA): TGCGCCAGCAGCTTGGCGGGGTTTCGGAGGGACACTGAAGCTTTCTTT. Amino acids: CASSLAGFRRDTEAFF.

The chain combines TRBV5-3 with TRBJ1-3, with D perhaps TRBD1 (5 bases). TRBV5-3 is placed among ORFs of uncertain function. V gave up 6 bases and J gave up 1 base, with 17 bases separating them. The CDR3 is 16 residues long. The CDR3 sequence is CARKNCSGPSGNTIYF. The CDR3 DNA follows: TGTGCCAGAAAGAACTGCTCAGGGCCTTCTGGAAACACCATATATTTT.

The CDR3 nucleotides are TGCAGCGTTGAAGACCGGGACAGGGGATCCTACGAGCAGTACTTC. Protein sequence: CSVEDRDRGSYEQYF. The gene calls are TRBV29-1 and TRBJ2-7, with TRBD1 matching over 10 bases. The CDR3 has 15 amino acids. Germline V gene sequence: CDR1 SQVTM, CDR2 ANQGSEA. V trimming: 0 bases; J trimming: 1 base; junction bases outside the gene matches: 3.

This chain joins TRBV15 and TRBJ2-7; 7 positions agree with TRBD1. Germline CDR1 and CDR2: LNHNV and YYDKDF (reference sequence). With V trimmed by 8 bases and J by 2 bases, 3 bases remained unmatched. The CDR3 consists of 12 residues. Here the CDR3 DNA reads TGTGCCACCCGCGGACAGGCCTACGAGCAGTACTTC. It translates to CATRGQAYEQYF.

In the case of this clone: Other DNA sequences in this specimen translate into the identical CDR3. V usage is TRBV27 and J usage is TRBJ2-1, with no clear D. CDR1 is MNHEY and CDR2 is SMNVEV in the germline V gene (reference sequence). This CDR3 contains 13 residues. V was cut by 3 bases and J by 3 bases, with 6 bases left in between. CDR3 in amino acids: CASSLSYYNEQFF. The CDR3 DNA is TGTGCCAGCAGTTTGAGCTACTACAATGAGCAGTTCTTC.

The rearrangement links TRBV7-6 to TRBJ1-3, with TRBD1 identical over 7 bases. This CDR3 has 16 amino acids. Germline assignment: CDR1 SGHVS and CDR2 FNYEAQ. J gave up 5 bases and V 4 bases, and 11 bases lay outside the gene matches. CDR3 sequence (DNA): TGTGCCAGCAGCTCACACCTTGGGACAGAAAGAAACACCATATATTTT. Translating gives CASSSHLGTERNTIYF. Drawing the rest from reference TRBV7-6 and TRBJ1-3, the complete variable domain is GAGVSQSPRYKVTKRGQDVALRCDPISGHVSLYWYRQALGQGPEFLTYFNYEAQQDKSGLPNDRFSAERPEGSISTLTIQRTEQRDSAMYRCASSSHLGTERNTIYFGEGSWLTVV.

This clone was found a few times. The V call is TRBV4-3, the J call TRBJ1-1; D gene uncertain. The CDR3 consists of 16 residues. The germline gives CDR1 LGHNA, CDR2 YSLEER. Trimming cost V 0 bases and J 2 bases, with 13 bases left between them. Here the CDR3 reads CASSQDGPGTNTEAFF. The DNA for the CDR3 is TGCGCCAGCAGCCAAGATGGGCCGGGAACCAACACTGAAGCTTTCTTT.

CDR3 nucleotide sequence: TGCAGCGTAATGACTGGGTCGGGGTGGGATGAGCAGTTCTTC. Translating gives CSVMTGSGWDEQFF. The genes are TRBV29-1 and TRBJ2-1, with D possibly TRBD2 on 5 matching bases. Germline values: CDR1 SQVTM, CDR2 ANQGSEA. Trimming cost V 6 bases and J 8 bases, with 20 bases left between them. This CDR3 has 14 amino acids.

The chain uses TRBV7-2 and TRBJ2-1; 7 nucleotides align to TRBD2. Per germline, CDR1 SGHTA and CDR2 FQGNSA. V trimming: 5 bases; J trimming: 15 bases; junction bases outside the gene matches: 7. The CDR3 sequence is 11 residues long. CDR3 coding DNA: TGTGCCAGCAGCGGTAACGCGGGGGTGTTCTTC. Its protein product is CASSGNAGVFF.

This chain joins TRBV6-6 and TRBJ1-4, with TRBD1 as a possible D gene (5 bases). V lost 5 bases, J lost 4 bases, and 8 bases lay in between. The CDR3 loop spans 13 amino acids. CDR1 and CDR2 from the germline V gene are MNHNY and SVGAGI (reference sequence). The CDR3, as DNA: TGTGCCAGCAGTAGGGACTTTAATGAAAAACTGTTTTTT. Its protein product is CASSRDFNEKLFF.

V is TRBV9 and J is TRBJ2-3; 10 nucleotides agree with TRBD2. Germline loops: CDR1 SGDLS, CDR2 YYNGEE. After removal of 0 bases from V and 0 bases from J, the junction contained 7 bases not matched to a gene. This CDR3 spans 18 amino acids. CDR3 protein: CASSVGQRGGRSTDTQYF. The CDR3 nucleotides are TGTGCCAGCAGCGTAGGCCAGCGGGGGGGCCGGAGCACAGATACGCAGTATTTT.

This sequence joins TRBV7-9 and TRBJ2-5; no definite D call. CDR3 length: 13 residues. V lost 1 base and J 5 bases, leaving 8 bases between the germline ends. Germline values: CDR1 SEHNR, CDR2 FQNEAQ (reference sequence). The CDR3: CASSLDPVETQYF. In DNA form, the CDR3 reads TGTGCCAGCAGCTTAGATCCCGTCGAGACCCAGTACTTC.

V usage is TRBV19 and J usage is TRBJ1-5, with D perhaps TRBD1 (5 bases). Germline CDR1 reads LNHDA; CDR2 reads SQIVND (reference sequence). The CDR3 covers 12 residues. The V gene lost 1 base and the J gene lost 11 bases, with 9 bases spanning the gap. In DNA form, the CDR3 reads TGTGCCAGTAGTATAGGTAGACAGTCCCAGCATTTT. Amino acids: CASSIGRQSQHF.

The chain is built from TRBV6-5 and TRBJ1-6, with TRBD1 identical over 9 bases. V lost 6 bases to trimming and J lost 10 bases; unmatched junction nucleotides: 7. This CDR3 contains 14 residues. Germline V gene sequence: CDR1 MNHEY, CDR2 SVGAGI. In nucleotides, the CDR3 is TGTGCCAGCAGGGAACAGGGGGCTAGGTCACCCCTCCACTTT. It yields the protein CASREQGARSPLHF.

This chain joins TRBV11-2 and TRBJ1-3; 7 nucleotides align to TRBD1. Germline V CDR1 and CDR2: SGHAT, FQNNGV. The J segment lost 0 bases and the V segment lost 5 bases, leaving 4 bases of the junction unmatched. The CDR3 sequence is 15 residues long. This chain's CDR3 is CASSPRDSSGNTIYF. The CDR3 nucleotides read TGTGCCAGCAGCCCCAGGGACAGCTCTGGAAACACCATATATTTT.